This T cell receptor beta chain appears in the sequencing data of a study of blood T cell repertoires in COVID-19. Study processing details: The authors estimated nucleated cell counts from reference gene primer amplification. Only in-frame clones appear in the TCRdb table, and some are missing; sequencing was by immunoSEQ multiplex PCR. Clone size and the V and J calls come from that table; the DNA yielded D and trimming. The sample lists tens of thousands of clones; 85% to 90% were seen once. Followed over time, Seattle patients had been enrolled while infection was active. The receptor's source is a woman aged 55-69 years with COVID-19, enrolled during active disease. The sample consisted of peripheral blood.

The CDR3: CASSLGKQENTGELFF. The DNA for the CDR3 is TGTGCCAGCAGCTTAGGTAAACAGGAGAACACCGGGGAGCTGTTTTTT. The J gene is TRBJ2-2, the V gene TRBV13; D is perhaps TRBD1 (5 bases). The germline V gene encodes CDR1 PRHDT and CDR2 FYEKMQ (reference sequence). Trimming pared 0 bases from V and 1 base from J, leaving 9 bases between. The CDR3 is 16 amino acids. Combining the CDR3 with reference TRBV13 and TRBJ2-2 gives the whole variable domain AAGVIQSPRHLIKEKRETATLKCYPIPRHDTVYWYQQGPGQDPQFLISFYEKMQSDKGSIPDRFSAQQFSDYHSELNMSSLELGDSALYFCASSLGKQENTGELFFGEGSRLTVL.